This TCR beta chain was recorded in a study of OX40 agonist ivuxolimab in advanced cancers. Context from the whole study: The costimulatory receptor OX40 (CD134) was targeted by ivuxolimab, a fully human IgG2 agonistic monoclonal antibody. Intravenous ivuxolimab was administered to patients every 2 weeks at six dose levels: 0.01, 0.1, 0.3, 1.5, 3 and 10 mg/kg. Of the roughly 52 dose-escalation patients, hepatocellular carcinoma was present in some 19, melanoma in roughly 15, renal cell carcinoma in 9 and head and neck cancer in 9. In the dose-escalation cohort, around four fifths of patients were male, and the mean age was about 55 years, with a range of about 20 to 90. Prior anti-PD-1, anti-PD-L1 or anti-CTLA-4 therapy was permitted, and checkpoint inhibitors had been received by about 37% of dose-escalation patients. Partial responses were achieved by three dose-escalation patients, of whom one had hepatocellular carcinoma and two had cutaneous melanoma. The purpose of peripheral TCRbeta sequencing was to test whether ivuxolimab changed TCR sequence diversity and led to clonal T-cell expansion. The monotherapy dose-escalation portion (N of about 47 patients) of the phase I ivuxolimab trial is reported in the paper. Beyond this particular receptor, the publication reports: In the 0.1-3.0 mg/kg groups, partial responders were among the patients with the lowest normalized peripheral clonal expansion, particularly in CD8+ T cells. Antigen specificity was not determined for the clonally expanded peripheral T cells. At doses of 0.1 to 3.0 mg/kg, clonal expansion of both CD4+ and CD8+ T cells in blood was seen between baseline and week 6. After ivuxolimab, expanded clones were on average more numerous among CD8+ T cells than among CD4+ T cells. Low levels of normalized T-cell clonal expansion were also seen in some nonresponding patients.

The trial excluded patients who had a history of autoimmune disease or were on systemic immunosuppression. Peripheral blood for TCR sequencing was collected from all dose cohorts at baseline, on cycle 4 day 1, and on cycle 7 day 1. The samples were taken from a phase I, first-in-human, multicenter, open-label dose-escalation trial of ivuxolimab. Adults with locally advanced or metastatic head and neck squamous cell, hepatocellular, melanoma or renal cell carcinoma were enrolled in the trial. Before TCR sequencing, CD4+ T cells and CD8+ T cells from peripheral blood were sorted into separate populations. Worth noting for this clone: Its specific antigen is unknown. Base qualities were left out, and no much larger clone turns up one base away.

To sequence the TCRbeta CDR3 region, genomic DNA was isolated from the sorted cells. The immunoSEQ Assay was used for sequencing of TCRbeta CDR3 regions. TCRdb mirrors the immuneACCESS table, restricted to in-frame sequences. Some clones are absent from its copies; in checked studies, under half trace to an unresolved V gene, and the reason for the others is unknown. The sample table contains tens of thousands of clones; only one count was recorded for about 80% of them. The top ten hold over 1.3% of the sample. This specimen consisted of CD4+ or CD8+ T cells sorted from blood, obtained in a trial of the OX40 agonist ivuxolimab. The sequence was collected from an adult with an advanced solid tumor such as melanoma, head and neck, liver or kidney cancer.

At the DNA level, the sequence is TGTGCCAGCAGCGTAGGGGACAGCCTAAATCAGCCCCAGCATTTT. It specifies CASSVGDSLNQPQHF. Here the chain combines TRBV9 and TRBJ1-5, and 7 junction bases match TRBD1. The CDR1 and CDR2 encoded by the germline V gene are SGDLS and YYNGEE. After removal of 0 bases from V and 4 bases from J, the junction retains 4 bases not matched to a gene. Taken from cysteine to phenylalanine, the CDR3 has 15 residues. The read is trimmed to its CDR3 DNA, 45 bases read in frame from base 1.